The sequence of this T cell receptor beta chain was determined in a study of T cells in Graves' hyperthyroidism and ophthalmopathy. Trimming at V came to 5 bases and at J to 6 bases, leaving 7 bases not matched to a gene. Germline CDR1 and CDR2: SEHNR and FQNEAQ (reference sequence). This CDR3 has 15 amino acids. Exclusion of a patient resulted from uncontrolled infection, other autoimmune disease, pregnancy or lactation. Amplified TCR beta CDR3 regions derived from RNA transcripts. Initially, a first-round RT-PCR of the TCR CDR3 employed the HTBI primer set. TCRdb called the multiplex PCR reads again in MiXCR, with one record for every CDR3 protein. The sample shows roughly 300,000 distinct CDR3 sequences, 15% to 20% of them seen only once.

The receptor was isolated from a woman in her fifties or sixties with Graves' hyperthyroidism. The sequencing input was blood. The chain carries TRBV7-9 and TRBJ1-4; 9 bases are a match to TRBD1. The DNA for the CDR3 is TGTGCCAGCAGCCTTAACAGGGGGCCTTATGAAAAACTGTTTTTT. Translation gives CASSLNRGPYEKLFF.